The 17 T cell receptor beta chains reported below all come from one sample, sequenced in a study of blood T cell repertoires in COVID-19. The table came from immunoSEQ multiplex PCR; TCRdb's copy has only in-frame clones and leaves some out. The sample lists 250,000 or so clones, nearly 90% occurring once. The sequencing input was peripheral blood. These receptors all come from an older woman with COVID-19, enrolled during active disease.

This chain links TRBV18 with TRBJ2-7; tentative D call: TRBD1 (6 bases). V dropped 2 bases and J dropped 1 base, with 6 bases sitting between them. Germline V gene sequence: CDR1 KGHSH, CDR2 LQKENI. CDR3 length: 13 amino acids. The CDR3 reads CASSPTGSYEQYF. The CDR3, as DNA: TGTGCCAGCTCACCAACAGGGTCCTACGAGCAGTACTTC.

The chain has TRBV7-8 and TRBJ2-4; 9 bases fit TRBD1. Germline V gene lookup returns CDR1 SGHVS and CDR2 FQNEAQ. The CDR3 runs to 17 residues. Losses at the gene ends were 5 bases for V and 0 bases for J; bases not matched to a gene: 8. The CDR3 coding sequence is TGTGCCAGCAGCGAGGACGGACAGGGGTTAGCCAAAAACATTCAGTACTTC. It is translated as CASSEDGQGLAKNIQYF.

V and J are TRBV13 and TRBJ1-1; the match to TRBD1 covers 7 bases. The length of the CDR3 is 16 residues. Per germline, CDR1 PRHDT and CDR2 FYEKMQ (reference sequence). The J segment lost 4 bases and the V segment lost 2 bases, leaving 10 bases of the junction unmatched. CDR3: CASSLRTGAGSTEAFF. CDR3 sequence (DNA): TGTGCCAGCAGCTTAAGAACAGGGGCTGGGAGCACTGAAGCTTTCTTT.

V is TRBV19 and J is TRBJ1-2; maybe TRBD1 (6 bases). The CDR3 runs 15 residues. The ends were cut back, 6 bases at V and 4 bases at J, with 18 bases in the middle. Germline CDR1 LNHDA, CDR2 SQIVND (reference sequence). CDR3 bases: TGTGCCAGTAGCCCACAGGGTGATAGAGGCTATGGCTACACCTTC. It specifies CASSPQGDRGYGYTF.

The chain employs TRBV19 and TRBJ1-1, with a weak D call TRBD1 (5 bases). In germline, CDR1 is LNHDA, CDR2 SQIVND (reference sequence). V was trimmed by 1 base and J by 3 bases, leaving 12 bases between them. This CDR3 has 15 residues. CDR3 amino acids: CASSIVAGWDTEAFF. Here the CDR3 DNA reads TGTGCCAGTAGTATAGTGGCAGGGTGGGACACTGAAGCTTTCTTT.

The genes are TRBV7-8 and TRBJ1-1; D gene ambiguous. Germline V gene lookup returns CDR1 SGHVS and CDR2 FQNEAQ. This CDR3 region has 16 residues. The V and J ends lost 1 base and 0 bases respectively, with 12 bases between them. In DNA form, the CDR3 reads TGTGCCAGCAGCTTAGTAGGTGGGCAGGTGAACACTGAAGCTTTCTTT. Its protein is CASSLVGGQVNTEAFF.

J is TRBJ1-2 and V is TRBV6-5; 8 bases match TRBD1. The CDR3 extends over 13 amino acids. The germline gives CDR1 MNHEY, CDR2 SVGAGI. Germline trimming cut 5 bases from V and 4 bases from J; bases unmatched to any gene: 3. CDR3 amino acids: CASSQGALYGYTF. CDR3 nucleotides: TGTGCCAGCAGTCAGGGGGCTCTCTATGGCTACACCTTC.

The chain links TRBV18 to TRBJ1-1, with 10 bases matching TRBD1. The J segment lost 6 bases and the V segment lost 5 bases, leaving 6 bases of the junction unmatched. From germline, CDR1 is KGHSH and CDR2 LQKENI. The CDR3 totals 14 residues. The CDR3 DNA reads TGTGCCAGCTCATTCCGGGACAGGGGTGCTGAAGCTTTCTTT. Translated: CASSFRDRGAEAFF. Supplemented by reference TRBV18 and TRBJ1-1, the full variable domain reads NAGVMQNPRHLVRRRGQEARLRCSPMKGHSHVYWYRQLPEEGLKFMVYLQKENIIDESGMPKERFSAEFPKEGPSILRIQQVVRGDSAAYFCASSFRDRGAEAFFGQGTRLTVV.

For the CDR3, the DNA is TGCGCCAGTGTTCCGGGACAGGGGGCTTTTGAGCAGTTCTTC. Translating it yields CASVPGQGAFEQFF. The chain joins TRBV4-1 to TRBJ2-1; 12 nucleotides agree with TRBD1. CDR3 length: 14 residues. V dropped 9 bases and J dropped 9; count of bases not matched to a gene: 9. Germline V gene lookup returns CDR1 MGHRA and CDR2 YSYEKL.

V gene TRBV2 combines with J gene TRBJ2-7; D is possibly TRBD1 (6 bases). The ends were cut back, 5 bases at V and 2 bases at J, with 16 bases in the middle. CDR1 SNHLY and CDR2 FYNNEI come from the germline V gene. There are 15 residues in the CDR3. CDR3 in amino acids: CASSSRQGPTYEQYF. As DNA, the CDR3 is TGTGCCAGCAGTTCAAGGCAGGGGCCTACCTACGAGCAGTACTTC.

The V gene is TRBV5-6, the J gene TRBJ2-7, with TRBD2 as a possible D gene (5 bases). The CDR3 covers 14 residues. Deletions cut 2 bases from V and 7 bases from J, with 16 bases between. Germline V CDR1 and CDR2: SGHDT, YYEEEE. The chain's CDR3 is CASSFRSGTGEQYF. The CDR3 nucleotides read TGTGCCAGCAGCTTCCGCTCGGGAACGGGAGAGCAGTACTTC.

The chain combines TRBV19 with TRBJ2-5; D gene uncertain. Looked up from germline, CDR1 is LNHDA and CDR2 is SQIVND (reference sequence). The V gene lost 5 bases and the J gene lost 5 bases, with 12 bases spanning the gap. The CDR3 runs 13 residues. CDR3 sequence: CASSLGRAETQYF. The CDR3 DNA reads TGTGCCAGTAGTCTGGGCCGTGCGGAGACCCAGTACTTC.

The V gene is TRBV4-2, the J gene TRBJ1-1; D uncertain. In germline, CDR1 is LGHNA, CDR2 YNFKEQ. The CDR3 covers 14 residues. The V and J ends lost 4 bases and 5 bases respectively, with 14 bases between them. The CDR3 nucleotides read TGTGCCAGCAGCCTGAACCCAAGGAGTACTGAAGCTTTCTTT. Protein: CASSLNPRSTEAFF.

In regard to this clone: The junction departs from the called germline gene at one end, perhaps through a read error. CDR3 loop: CAWTGLQNTEAFF. CDR3 coding DNA: TGTGCTTGGACAGGGCTCCAGAACACTGAAGCTTTCTTT. This chain connects TRBV30 to TRBJ1-1, with 8 bases that match TRBD1. Germline CDR1 and CDR2: GTSNPN and SVGIG (reference sequence). There are 13 residues in the CDR3.

As to this clone: Other DNA variants within this sample encode the same CDR3. The rearrangement uses TRBV7-2 and TRBJ2-1; TRBD2 matches 14 bases. CDR1 and CDR2 from the germline V gene are SGHTA and FQGNSA. The CDR3 length is 17 residues. V lost 4 bases and J lost 2; bases outside the gene matches: 4. The CDR3 DNA follows: TGTGCCAGCAGCTCCGGACTAGCGGGGGGACCCTACAATGAGCAGTTCTTC. It yields the protein CASSSGLAGGPYNEQFF.

CDR3 in DNA: TGCAGCGTTGAACCGACAGGGGGTTGGGGTGGCTACACCTTC. This gives the protein CSVEPTGGWGGYTF. This chain connects TRBV29-1 to TRBJ1-2; 9 positions match TRBD1. Germline loops: CDR1 SQVTM, CDR2 ANQGSEA. The CDR3 extends over 14 amino acids. V trimming: 2 bases; J trimming: 7 bases; junction bases outside the gene matches: 8.

Only a few counts were recorded for this clone. The rearrangement joins TRBV7-2 to TRBJ2-7, with D perhaps TRBD2 (5 bases). Between the trimmed V and J ends, which lost 3 bases and 0 bases, there was a span of 6 bases. CDR1 SGHTA and CDR2 FQGNSA come from the germline V gene. The CDR3 sequence is 13 residues long. CDR3: CASSLTTSYEQYF. The CDR3 DNA reads TGTGCCAGCAGCTTGACTACCTCCTACGAGCAGTACTTC.